These T cell receptor beta chains were read from a single sample in a study of blood T cells in healthy people across ages. Each CDR3 protein gets one entry after TCRdb re-called the 5' RACE reads with MiXCR. The table has 800,000 to 1,300,000 distinct CDR3 sequences, around 27% seen once. The same sample was also studied in work on T cells of mothers and their children.

Sample: blood. Receptors were obtained from a girl under 10 years old in good health. Both conserved end residues are trimmed from each CDR3. The D gene is left open where the match is weak.

D	J	V	CDR3
TRBD2	TRBJ2-1	TRBV5-1	ASSLLTSGINEQF
TRBD2	TRBJ2-2	TRBV4-2	ASSQVGLAGGTGELF
NA	TRBJ2-3	TRBV7-2	ASSSPLWGDTQY
NA	TRBJ1-6	TRBV10-3	AISNPPSSYNSPLH
TRBD2	TRBJ2-7	TRBV14	ASSQEIGLAAYEQY
TRBD2	TRBJ2-3	TRBV7-9	ASSPLRAGGPNTQY
NA	TRBJ1-1	TRBV20-1	SARLYRPGRGDTEAF
TRBD1	TRBJ2-5	TRBV6-1	ASSEWEQGAGETQY
NA	TRBJ2-6	TRBV29-1	SVVGVTSGANVLT
NA	TRBJ1-3	TRBV7-8	ASSLETGNTIY
NA	TRBJ2-5	TRBV29-1	TTRDWDQTQY
TRBD1	TRBJ2-1	TRBV7-9	ASSLDRGPGNEQF
TRBD1	TRBJ2-7	TRBV28	ASSWGTGGISYEQY
NA	TRBJ2-7	TRBV7-8	ASSPRVWDTFYEQY
TRBD1	TRBJ2-5	TRBV20-1	SAFRDRGQQTQY
TRBD2	TRBJ2-5	TRBV10-3	AISEGGTSGSSLQETQY
NA	NA	TRBV6-2/TRBV6-3	ASSYFSFYNEQF
NA	TRBJ1-6	TRBV4-3	ASSQIGGNSPLH
NA	TRBJ2-1	TRBV6-6	ASSYGDNEQF
TRBD2	TRBJ2-2	TRBV4-1	ASSPPSGSVVGELF
NA	TRBJ1-2	TRBV29-1	SVSQANYGYT
NA	TRBJ2-2	TRBV6-5	ASTSYGLRELF
NA	TRBJ1-1	TRBV20-1	SATSGSRETEAF
NA	TRBJ2-2	TRBV18	ASSPLGGTNTGELF
NA	TRBJ2-1	TRBV5-1	ASSPTSSSYNEQF
NA	TRBJ2-5	TRBV5-6	ASSLDGGVTETQY
NA	TRBJ2-7	TRBV20-1	SARDRSRVAYEQY
NA	TRBJ1-1	TRBV27	AGSSLGGTASEAF
NA	TRBJ2-1	TRBV12-3/TRBV12-4	ASSLVEGGSEQF
TRBD1	TRBJ1-5	TRBV7-6	ASSLSPGGEVWGQPQH
NA	TRBJ1-2	TRBV4-2	ASSQDSQGYT
NA	TRBJ1-4	TRBV27	ASSSRVANEKLF
TRBD2	TRBJ2-2	TRBV27	ASSLYSGRAGTGELF
NA	TRBJ1-6	TRBV12-3/TRBV12-4	ASSFRASSPLH
NA	TRBJ2-5	TRBV7-2	ASSMSLGKETQY
NA	NA	TRBV29-1	SVDQGGETQY
NA	TRBJ1-1	TRBV20-1	SAIPMGLLTEAF
NA	TRBJ2-7	TRBV6-2/TRBV6-3	ASSYSFGSYEQY
NA	TRBJ2-1	TRBV3-1	ASSQVHYNEQF
TRBD1	TRBJ1-4	TRBV4-2	ASSQGTFPGQGTGEKLF
NA	TRBJ1-2	TRBV29-1	SVEDRGFSYGYT